Listed here are 27 T cell receptor beta chains from one sample, sequenced in a study of T cell responses to AZD1222 COVID-19 vaccine. Clones were read by immunoSEQ multiplex PCR, and TCRdb kept only the in-frame ones, dropping some. The sample lists 100,000 to 150,000 clones, around 94% occurring once. The sequencing used peripheral blood, collected on day 0 of AZD1222 vaccination. The receptors stem from an adult in good health.

The CDR3 loop is CASSATTYEQYF. CDR3 nucleotide sequence: TGTGCCAGCAGTGCGACCACCTACGAGCAGTACTTC. This chain links TRBV28 with TRBJ2-7; D not certain. Germline-derived CDR1 and CDR2 are MDHEN and SYDVKM. Trimming took 5 bases from V and 2 from J, leaving 7 bases between them. This CDR3 is built from 12 residues.

The rearrangement uses TRBV5-1 and TRBJ2-7, with D maybe TRBD2 (5 bases). V lost 4 bases, J lost 3 bases, and 11 bases lay in between. CDR1 is SGHRS, CDR2 YFSETQ, per germline. The CDR3 extends over 13 amino acids. The CDR3 sequence is CASSAYSGYEQYF. As DNA, the CDR3 is TGCGCCAGCAGCGCCTACAGCGGCTACGAGCAGTACTTC.

The CDR3 DNA follows: TGTGCCAGCTCAGGGACTAGCGGGAGACGGGATACGCAGTATTTT. As protein: CASSGTSGRRDTQYF. The rearrangement uses TRBV18 and TRBJ2-3; 14 nucleotides agree with TRBD2. This CDR3 has 15 residues. With V trimmed by 5 bases and J by 6 bases, 4 bases remained unmatched. CDR1 and CDR2 (germline): KGHSH, LQKENI.

V is TRBV6-6 and J is TRBJ2-3, with D possibly TRBD2 on 5 matching bases. Germline V CDR1 and CDR2: MNHNY, SVGAGI (reference sequence). The CDR3 consists of 14 residues. With 7 bases removed from V and 4 bases from J, the gap between germline ends came to 15 bases. The chain's CDR3 is CASIALGVSDTQYF. The DNA for the CDR3 is TGTGCCAGCATTGCTTTGGGAGTCTCAGATACGCAGTATTTT.

The chain joins TRBV6-6 to TRBJ1-3, with 10 positions matching TRBD1. Germline assignment: CDR1 MNHNY and CDR2 SVGAGI (reference sequence). V shed 0 bases and J 7 bases; nucleotides not matched to a gene: 0. CDR3 size: 14 residues. The CDR3 DNA follows: TGTGCCAGCAGTTACTCGGGACAGGGGAACACCATATATTTT. Its translation is CASSYSGQGNTIYF.

This chain joins TRBV3-1 (or the pseudogene TRBV3-2) and TRBJ1-5; no definite D call. The CDR3 is 15 residues long. Germline V lookup: CDR1 LGHDT, CDR2 YNNKEL (reference sequence). Deletions cut 0 bases from V and 0 bases from J, with 6 bases between. The CDR3 region is CASSQDTSSNQPQHF. As DNA, the CDR3 is TGTGCCAGCAGCCAAGATACATCTAGCAATCAGCCCCAGCATTTT.

This chain connects TRBV9 to TRBJ2-1, with D unclear. The CDR3 length is 16 residues. Germline-derived CDR1 and CDR2 are SGDLS and YYNGEE. V gave up 0 bases and J gave up 7 bases, with 17 bases separating them. The CDR3 DNA follows: TGTGCCAGCAGCGTAGCTCCGGACGCCCCTGGGAATGAGCAGTTCTTC. Protein sequence: CASSVAPDAPGNEQFF.

The genes are TRBV9 and TRBJ2-2, with TRBD2 identical over 12 bases. The CDR3 has 19 amino acids. CDR1 is SGDLS, CDR2 YYNGEE, per germline. V lost 4 bases and J lost 1; bases outside the gene matches: 11. The CDR3 loop is CASSPRLAGALMNTGELFF. CDR3 nucleotide sequence: TGTGCCAGCAGCCCACGACTAGCGGGAGCCCTGATGAACACCGGGGAGCTGTTTTTT.

J is TRBJ1-2 and V is TRBV2; D unclear. CDR1 and CDR2 (germline): SNHLY, FYNNEI. This CDR3 spans 12 amino acids. The germline V and J ends were trimmed by 11 bases and 10 bases, with 20 bases remaining between them. The CDR3 protein is CAGKTASGDYTF. CDR3 nucleotide sequence: TGTGCCGGCAAGACGGCTTCGGGTGACTACACCTTC.

The chain has TRBV5-1 and TRBJ1-1; D is perhaps TRBD1 (6 bases). CDR3 length: 15 amino acids. V lost 6 bases and J 0 bases, leaving 15 bases between the germline ends. The germline CDR1 and CDR2 sequences are SGHRS and YFSETQ. In DNA, the CDR3 is TGCGCCAGCAACCCTTCGACAGGCTTGAACACTGAAGCTTTCTTT. Translation: CASNPSTGLNTEAFF. The full variable domain, rest sourced from reference TRBV5-1 and TRBJ1-1, is KAGVTQTPRYLIKTRGQQVTLSCSPISGHRSVSWYQQTPGQGLQFLFEYFSETQRNKGNFPGRFSGRQFSNSRSEMNVSTLELGDSALYLCASNPSTGLNTEAFFGQGTRLTVV.

The chain recombines TRBV7-8 with TRBJ2-3, with D possibly being TRBD1 or TRBD2 (5 bases each). Deletions cut 4 bases from V and 8 bases from J, with 16 bases between. Germline lookup yields CDR1 SGHVS and CDR2 FQNEAQ. CDR3 length: 14 residues. The CDR3 DNA reads TGTGCCAGCAGCTCCGGGACCCCAGGAGGTACGCAGTATTTT. Residues: CASSSGTPGGTQYF.

The chain recombines TRBV3-1 (or the pseudogene TRBV3-2) with TRBJ2-7; possibly TRBD1 for D (5 bases). From germline, CDR1 is LGHDT and CDR2 YNNKEL (reference sequence). The germline V and J ends were trimmed by 2 bases and 3 bases, with 17 bases remaining between them. CDR3 length equals 16 residues. CDR3 residues: CASSQLGQGNLYEQYF. For the CDR3, the DNA is TGTGCCAGCAGCCAATTGGGGCAGGGAAATCTCTACGAGCAGTACTTC.

The chain is built from TRBV5-1 and TRBJ1-1; D is ambiguous. The V end was cut by 0 bases, the J end by 2 bases, with 8 bases between. There are 14 residues in the CDR3. Germline-derived CDR1 and CDR2 are SGHRS and YFSETQ. The CDR3, as DNA: TGCGCCAGCAGCTTGGCCGGTCGTAACACTGAAGCTTTCTTT. Protein: CASSLAGRNTEAFF.

The CDR3 DNA is TGTGCCAGCAGCCCCGGCCTTGGGGACAGAGAGACCCAGTACTTC. Translated, it gives CASSPGLGDRETQYF. The rearrangement uses TRBV3-1 (or the pseudogene TRBV3-2) and TRBJ2-5; TRBD1 matches at 7 bases. J was trimmed by 4 bases and V by 4 bases; bases with no gene match: 9. CDR3 size: 15 residues. Germline assignment: CDR1 LGHDT and CDR2 YNNKEL (reference sequence).

The J gene is TRBJ2-7, the V gene TRBV7-9; 7 bases map to TRBD1. CDR1 SEHNR and CDR2 FQNEAQ come from the germline V gene (reference sequence). The CDR3 sequence is 15 residues long. The J segment lost 0 bases and the V segment lost 5 bases, leaving 7 bases of the junction unmatched. This CDR3 is CASSRLTGNSYEQYF. The CDR3 DNA is TGTGCCAGCAGCCGATTGACAGGGAACTCCTACGAGCAGTACTTC.

The chain joins TRBV11-2 to TRBJ2-7; TRBD1 agrees at 9 bases. Trimming cost V 4 bases and J 3 bases; bases outside gene matches: 4. CDR3 size: 14 residues. CDR1 is SGHAT and CDR2 is FQNNGV in the germline V gene. The CDR3 nucleotides are TGTGCCAGCAGCTCCTGGGACAGGGACTACGAGCAGTACTTC. Translating it yields CASSSWDRDYEQYF. Looking up the rest from reference TRBV11-2 and TRBJ2-7 gives the full variable domain: EAGVAQSPRYKIIEKRQSVAFWCNPISGHATLYWYQQILGQGPKLLIQFQNNGVVDDSQLPKDRFSAERLKGVDSTLKIQPAKLEDSAVYLCASSSWDRDYEQYFGPGTRLTVT.

The V and J genes are TRBV29-1 and TRBJ2-1, with 8 bases identical to TRBD2. With 7 bases clipped from V and 6 bases from J, the junction kept 14 bases outside the gene matches. Germline V lookup: CDR1 SQVTM, CDR2 ANQGSEA. The CDR3 is made up of 15 amino acids. The CDR3 loop reads CSARGVGRAGNEQFF. CDR3 nucleotides: TGCAGCGCCAGGGGAGTCGGGAGGGCCGGCAATGAGCAGTTCTTC.

V gene TRBV4-1 combines with J gene TRBJ1-2, with D uncertain. Looked up from germline, CDR1 is MGHRA and CDR2 is YSYEKL. Between the trimmed V and J ends, which lost 6 bases and 1 base, there was a span of 15 bases. The CDR3 is made up of 15 amino acids. CDR3: CASRPKTWGNYGYTF. The CDR3 nucleotides are TGCGCCAGCAGGCCGAAAACTTGGGGTAACTATGGCTACACCTTC.

On this clone itself: Different DNA sequences within this sample yield the same CDR3. The chain employs TRBV6-2 or TRBV6-3 and TRBJ2-2; D remains ambiguous. Germline loops: CDR1 MNHEY, CDR2 SVGEGT. CDR3 length equals 11 residues. Trimming took off 4 bases at V and 4 bases at J, with 1 base between the two ends. The CDR3: CASSSTGELFF. The CDR3 region has the DNA TGTGCCAGCAGTTCCACCGGGGAGCTGTTTTTT.

The CDR3 nucleotides are TGTGCCAGCAGTCGGACAGGGCCAGATACGCAGTATTTT. This translates into CASSRTGPDTQYF. The chain carries TRBV12-3 or TRBV12-4 and TRBJ2-3; TRBD1 matches at 8 bases. After removal of 5 bases from V and 4 bases from J, the junction contained 2 bases not matched to a gene. The CDR3 runs to 13 residues.

This clone was counted once. The chain combines TRBV2 with TRBJ2-7; 11 bases align to TRBD2. This CDR3 spans 14 amino acids. The V gene end was trimmed by 4 bases and the J gene end by 3 bases; junction bases not matched to a gene: 2. Looked up from germline, CDR1 is SNHLY and CDR2 is FYNNEI. The CDR3 loop reads CASSALAGGYEQYF. The CDR3 DNA sequence: TGTGCCAGCAGTGCTCTAGCGGGGGGCTACGAGCAGTACTTC.

The V gene is TRBV5-4, the J gene TRBJ2-7, with D tentatively TRBD2 (6 bases). The CDR3 consists of 15 residues. Trimming cost V 4 bases and J 0 bases, with 14 bases left between them. Germline CDR1 is SGHNT and CDR2 is YYREEE (reference sequence). CDR3 protein: CASSAPGLSSYEQYF. The CDR3 DNA follows: TGTGCCAGCAGCGCCCCGGGACTCTCCTCCTACGAGCAGTACTTC.

V gene TRBV4-1 combines with J gene TRBJ1-4; D unclear. The V and J ends lost 3 bases and 8 bases respectively, with 22 bases between them. Germline values: CDR1 MGHRA, CDR2 YSYEKL. This CDR3 has 17 amino acids. The DNA of the CDR3 is TGCGCCAGCAGCCATCCATTGGGCGGGCAAACAAGGGAAAAACTGTTTTTT. It specifies CASSHPLGGQTREKLFF.

V and J are TRBV9 and TRBJ2-2, with D unresolved. V was trimmed by 4 bases and J by 7 bases, leaving 11 bases between them. The CDR3 runs to 13 residues. The germline V gene has CDR1 SGDLS and CDR2 YYNGEE. The CDR3 spells CASSPPLRGELFF. The CDR3, as DNA: TGTGCCAGCAGCCCTCCCCTTCGCGGGGAGCTGTTTTTT.

This chain links TRBV7-2 with TRBJ2-2; 8 bases align to TRBD2. V lost 5 bases to trimming and J lost 5 bases; unmatched junction nucleotides: 10. The CDR3 sequence is 16 residues long. Germline V gives CDR1 SGHTA, CDR2 FQGNSA. CDR3 bases: TGTGCCAGCAGCCCCCTCCATGCTAGCGGGACCGGGGAGCTGTTTTTT. This encodes CASSPLHASGTGELFF.

The gene calls are TRBV5-6 and TRBJ2-7, with a weak D call TRBD1 (5 bases). V lost 0 bases, J lost 0 bases, and 7 bases lay in between. The germline V gene has CDR1 SGHDT and CDR2 YYEEEE. The CDR3 length is 14 residues. The CDR3 DNA reads TGTGCCAGCAGCTTGGTGACAGACTCCTACGAGCAGTACTTC. Amino acid sequence: CASSLVTDSYEQYF.

The chain employs TRBV18 and TRBJ1-4; D ambiguous. The CDR3 length is 12 residues. V shed 4 bases and J shed 3 bases, with 3 bases lying between them. Germline V CDR1 and CDR2: KGHSH, LQKENI. CDR3 residues: CASSRANEKLFF. The CDR3 DNA reads TGTGCCAGCTCACGGGCTAATGAAAAACTGTTTTTT. Full variable domain (missing parts from reference TRBV18 and TRBJ1-4): NAGVMQNPRHLVRRRGQEARLRCSPMKGHSHVYWYRQLPEEGLKFMVYLQKENIIDESGMPKERFSAEFPKEGPSILRIQQVVRGDSAAYFCASSRANEKLFFGSGTQLSVL.